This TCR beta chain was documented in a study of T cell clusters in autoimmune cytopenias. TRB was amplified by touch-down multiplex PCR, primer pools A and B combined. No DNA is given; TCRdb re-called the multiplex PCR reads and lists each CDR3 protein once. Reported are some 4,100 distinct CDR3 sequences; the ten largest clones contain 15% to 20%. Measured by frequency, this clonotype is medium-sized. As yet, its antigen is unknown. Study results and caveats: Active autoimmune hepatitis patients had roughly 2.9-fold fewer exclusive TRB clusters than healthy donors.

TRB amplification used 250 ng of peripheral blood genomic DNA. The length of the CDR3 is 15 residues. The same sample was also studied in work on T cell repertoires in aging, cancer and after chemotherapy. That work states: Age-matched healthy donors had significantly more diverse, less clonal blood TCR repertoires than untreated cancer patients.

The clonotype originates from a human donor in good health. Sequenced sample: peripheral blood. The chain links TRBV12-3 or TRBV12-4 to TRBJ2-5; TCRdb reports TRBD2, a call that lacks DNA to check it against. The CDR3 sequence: CASKPGLAAQETQYF.